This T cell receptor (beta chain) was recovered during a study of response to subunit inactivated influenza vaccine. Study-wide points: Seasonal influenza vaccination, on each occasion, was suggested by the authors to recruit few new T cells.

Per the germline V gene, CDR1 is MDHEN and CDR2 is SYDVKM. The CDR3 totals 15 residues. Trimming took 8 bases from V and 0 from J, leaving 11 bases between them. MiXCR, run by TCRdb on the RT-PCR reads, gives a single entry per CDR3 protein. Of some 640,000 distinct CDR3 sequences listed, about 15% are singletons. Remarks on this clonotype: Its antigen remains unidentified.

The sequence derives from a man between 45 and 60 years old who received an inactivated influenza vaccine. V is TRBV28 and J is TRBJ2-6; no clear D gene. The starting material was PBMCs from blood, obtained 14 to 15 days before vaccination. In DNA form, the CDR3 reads TGTGCCAGCCTAGGACGGTTCTCTGGGGCCAACGTCCTGACTTTC. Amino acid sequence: CASLGRFSGANVLTF.